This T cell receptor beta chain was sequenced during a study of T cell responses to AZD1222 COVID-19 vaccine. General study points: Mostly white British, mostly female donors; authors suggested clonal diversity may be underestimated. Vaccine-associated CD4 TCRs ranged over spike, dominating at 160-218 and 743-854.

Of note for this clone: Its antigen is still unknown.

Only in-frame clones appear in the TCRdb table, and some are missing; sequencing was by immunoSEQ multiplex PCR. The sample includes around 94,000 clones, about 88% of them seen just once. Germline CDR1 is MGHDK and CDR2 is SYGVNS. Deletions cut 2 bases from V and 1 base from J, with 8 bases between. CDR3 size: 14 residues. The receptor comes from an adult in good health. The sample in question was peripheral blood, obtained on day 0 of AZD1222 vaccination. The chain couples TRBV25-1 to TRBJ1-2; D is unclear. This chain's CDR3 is CASSESGVNYGYTF. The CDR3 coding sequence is TGTGCCAGCAGTGAAAGTGGCGTTAACTATGGCTACACCTTC.